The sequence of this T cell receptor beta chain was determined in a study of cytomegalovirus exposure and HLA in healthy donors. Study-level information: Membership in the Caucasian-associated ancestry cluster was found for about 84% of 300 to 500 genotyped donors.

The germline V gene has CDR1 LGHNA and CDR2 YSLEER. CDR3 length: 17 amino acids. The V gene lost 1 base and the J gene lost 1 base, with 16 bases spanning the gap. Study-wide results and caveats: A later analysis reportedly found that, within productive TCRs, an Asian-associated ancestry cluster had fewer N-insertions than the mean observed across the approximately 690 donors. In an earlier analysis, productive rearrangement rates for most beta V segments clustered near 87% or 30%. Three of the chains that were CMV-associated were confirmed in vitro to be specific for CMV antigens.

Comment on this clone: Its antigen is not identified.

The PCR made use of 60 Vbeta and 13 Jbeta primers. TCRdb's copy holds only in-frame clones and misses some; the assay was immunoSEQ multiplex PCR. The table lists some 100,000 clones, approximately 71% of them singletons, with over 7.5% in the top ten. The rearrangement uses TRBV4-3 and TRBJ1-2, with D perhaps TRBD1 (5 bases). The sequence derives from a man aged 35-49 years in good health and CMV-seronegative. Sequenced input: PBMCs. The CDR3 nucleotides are TGCGCCAGCAGCCAAGCGGAACCGGGACTTCTTAACTATGGCTACACCTTC. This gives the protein CASSQAEPGLLNYGYTF.